This TCR beta chain was observed in a study of blood T cell repertoires in COVID-19. Across the whole study: Samples representing acute and convalescent COVID-19 were sourced from the United States, Italy and Spain.

As handled by the study authors: Quantification of nucleated cells was approximated via reference gene primer amplification. Sequencing was performed with immunoSEQ multiplex PCR; in TCRdb, only in-frame clones are kept and a portion is missing. V, J and clone size derive from that table, while D and trimming were established from the DNA sequence. The sample records some 320,000 clones, approximately 88% being singletons. This clone was found once. This CDR3 region has 14 residues. Germline values: CDR1 SGHTS, CDR2 YDEGEE. Trimming removed 1 base at V and 5 bases at J, with 12 bases between. This chain connects TRBV5-8 to TRBJ1-2; D remains ambiguous. This sequence originates from a woman aged 25 to 39 who had recovered from COVID-19. Specimen: peripheral blood. CDR3 in amino acids: CASSLPERDYGYTF. For the CDR3, the DNA is TGTGCCAGCAGCTTGCCGGAACGGGATTATGGCTACACCTTC.